This is a list of T cell receptor beta chains from one sample in a study of T cell responses to AZD1222 COVID-19 vaccine. Only in-frame clones appear in the TCRdb table, and some are missing; sequencing was by immunoSEQ multiplex PCR. The sample includes 80,000 to 100,000 clones, 85% to 90% of them seen just once. The sequencing used peripheral blood, collected on day 0 of AZD1222 vaccination. These receptor sequences come from an adult in good health. The CDR3 runs from the conserved cysteine through the conserved F or W. The D gene is left open where the match is weak. Size tells how often a clone was seen (once, few, many) or the class of an expanded clone, and some rows leave it out.

TRBJ2-7	NA	NA	TRBV29-1	TGCAGCGTTGAGGGACGCTCCTACGAGCAGTACTTC	CSVEGRSYEQYF
TRBJ1-2	few	NA	TRBV11-2	TGTGCCAGCAGCTTAGACCCCACAGGTTGGGGTTCCTATGGCTACACCTTC	CASSLDPTGWGSYGYTF
TRBJ1-1	NA	NA	TRBV3-1/TRBV3-2	TGTGCCAGCAGCCAAGGGTTCGAGAACACTGAAGCTTTCTTT	CASSQGFENTEAFF
TRBJ2-5	NA	NA	TRBV5-1	TGCGCCAGCAGCTTGGGCAGAGAGACCCAGTACTTC	CASSLGRETQYF
TRBJ1-5	NA	NA	TRBV7-9	TGTGCCAGCAGCTCAGCCCGGGGACAAGGCAATCAGCCCCAGCATTTT	CASSSARGQGNQPQHF
TRBJ1-2	NA	NA	TRBV6-5	TGTGCCAGCAGTTTAAGGGAGGACTATGGCTACACCTTC	CASSLREDYGYTF
TRBJ1-5	NA	TRBD1	TRBV18	TGTGCCAGCTCACCAAACTTTGGGACAGGGGGCGCGAATCAGCCCCAGCATTTT	CASSPNFGTGGANQPQHF
TRBJ2-6	NA	NA	TRBV19	TGTGCCAGTAGTACCCTCTGGGACTCCAACTCTGGGGCCAACGTCCTGACTTTC	CASSTLWDSNSGANVLTF
TRBJ2-3	NA	NA	TRBV11-1	TGTGCCAGCAGCTCCCGCACAGATACGCAGTATTTT	CASSSRTDTQYF
TRBJ1-4	few	NA	TRBV10-1	TGCGCCAGCAGTGAAGCCACAGAAACTAATGAAAAACTGTTTTTT	CASSEATETNEKLFF
TRBJ1-5	NA	NA	TRBV4-2	TGTGCCAGCAGCCAAACCCATACTCAGGGTTTGGGGCCCCAGCATTTT	CASSQTHTQGLGPQHF
TRBJ1-3	NA	TRBD1	TRBV6-5	TGTGCCAGCAGTTACTCGGACAGGGGAAACACCATATATTTT	CASSYSDRGNTIYF
TRBJ1-1	NA	NA	TRBV4-2	TGTGCCAGCAGCCAAAAAGACAACGGAGCTTTCTTT	CASSQKDNGAFF
TRBJ2-7	NA	TRBD2	TRBV5-1	TGCGCCAGCAGCACCGGGGAGCTAGCGGGGGAAAGCTCCTACGAGCAGTACTTC	CASSTGELAGESSYEQYF
TRBJ1-1	NA	TRBD1	TRBV29-1	TGCAGCGTAACTCAGGGGGTTACTGAAGCTTTCTTT	CSVTQGVTEAFF
TRBJ2-7	NA	NA	TRBV11-2	TGTGCCAGCAGCTTCGTTGGATACGAGCAGTACTTC	CASSFVGYEQYF
TRBJ2-7	NA	TRBD2	TRBV5-1	TGCGCCAGCAGCTTGGTGGTAGCGGGGGATAACCCCTACGAGCAGTACTTC	CASSLVVAGDNPYEQYF
TRBJ2-1	NA	TRBD2	TRBV5-1	TGCGCCAGCAGCCCGGGACTAGCGGAAAGTAATGAGCAGTTCTTC	CASSPGLAESNEQFF
TRBJ1-5	NA	NA	TRBV3-1/TRBV3-2	TGTGCCAGCAGCCTCAGCCCGGGGAGTCATCAGCCCCAGCATTTT	CASSLSPGSHQPQHF
TRBJ1-5	NA	NA	TRBV18	TGTGCCAGCTCACCCCAGAGCAATAGCAATCAGCCCCAGCATTTT	CASSPQSNSNQPQHF
TRBJ1-5	many	NA	TRBV6-6	TGTGCCAGCAGTTACTCCTCAGGCCAGGATCAGCCCCAGCATTTT	CASSYSSGQDQPQHF
TRBJ2-1	once	TRBD2	TRBV28	TGTGCCAGCAGCCCCGGGACTAGGGAGGGGAGTGAGCAGTTCTTC	CASSPGTREGSEQFF
TRBJ1-1	NA	NA	TRBV7-2	TGTGCCAGCAGCTCCAGCGGGACCGCCCGCCGAGAAGCTTTCTTT	CASSSSGTARREAFF
TRBJ2-7	NA	NA	TRBV6-6	TGTGCCAGCAACTCCGACAGTTTTTCCTACGAGCAGTACTTC	CASNSDSFSYEQYF
TRBJ1-2	NA	NA	TRBV27	TGTGCCAGCAGCCAGGGGCAAGGGCGCTATGGCTACACCTTC	CASSQGQGRYGYTF
TRBJ2-2	NA	NA	TRBV10-3	TGTGCCATCAGCTCGGGACCCAACACCGGGGAGCTGTTTTTT	CAISSGPNTGELFF
TRBJ1-1	NA	NA	TRBV9	TGTGCCAGCAGCGAGGGGACAACGATTATTCACACTGAAGCTTTCTTT	CASSEGTTIIHTEAFF
TRBJ1-6	NA	NA	TRBV15	TGTGCCACCAGCAGAGATGATCTGTGGGGAGGATATGGACCCCTCCACTTT	CATSRDDLWGGYGPLHF
TRBJ2-7	NA	NA	TRBV24-1	TGTGCCACCAGTGATTTGATTGTAAACGAGCAGTACTTC	CATSDLIVNEQYF
TRBJ2-7	NA	NA	TRBV28	TGTGCCAGCAGTTTGAATTTGTTGGAGCAGTACTTC	CASSLNLLEQYF
TRBJ1-5	NA	TRBD1	TRBV28	TGTGCCAGCGGGACAGGAGGATTCAATCAGCCCCAGCATTTT	CASGTGGFNQPQHF
TRBJ1-5	NA	NA	TRBV7-2	TGTGCCAGCAGCTTAGGGACATTACAAGGTCAGCCCCAGCATTTT	CASSLGTLQGQPQHF
TRBJ2-5	NA	NA	TRBV20-1	TGCAGTGTGGGGGTCCAAGAGACCCAGTACTTC	CSVGVQETQYF
TRBJ1-1	NA	NA	TRBV4-3	TGCGCCAGCAGCCGTCAGGTCGATTTGAACACTGAAGCTTTCTTT	CASSRQVDLNTEAFF
TRBJ1-1	NA	NA	TRBV4-3	TGCGCCAGCAGCCAAGATGTGATTTGGGTTACTGAAGCTTTCTTT	CASSQDVIWVTEAFF
TRBJ1-1	NA	TRBD1	TRBV13	TGTGCCAGCAGCACCTGGGACAGGAGAGAACCCCACACTGAAGCTTTCTTT	CASSTWDRREPHTEAFF
TRBJ1-4	NA	NA	TRBV7-6	TGTGCCAGCAGCTCCAATCCCACAGGGTCTACTAATGAAAAACTGTTTTTT	CASSSNPTGSTNEKLFF
TRBJ1-3	NA	NA	TRBV7-2	TGTGCCAGCAGCTTACCGGGGGCTTCTGGAAACACCATATATTTT	CASSLPGASGNTIYF
TRBJ2-1	NA	NA	TRBV29-1	TGCAGCGTTGCCGGGACGAGGGACAATGAGCAGTTCTTC	CSVAGTRDNEQFF
TRBJ2-3	NA	TRBD2	TRBV5-1	TGCGCCAGCTTCGTGACTAGCGGGGCGAGGGATACGCAGTATTTT	CASFVTSGARDTQYF
TRBJ2-5	NA	NA	TRBV12-3/TRBV12-4	TGTGCCAGCAGTTTAGCTCAAGAGACCCAGTACTTC	CASSLAQETQYF
TRBJ2-5	NA	NA	TRBV6-5	TGTGCCAGCAGTTCCCAGGGCAGGCAACAAGAGACCCAGTACTTC	CASSSQGRQQETQYF
TRBJ2-1	NA	TRBD2	TRBV9	TGTGCCAGCAGCGAAAAGGGACTAGCGGGAATCTACAATGAGCAGTTCTTC	CASSEKGLAGIYNEQFF
TRBJ2-2	NA	NA	TRBV30	TGTGCCTGGAGCCCCTTTCGAACGGGACAAGGATTCACCGGGGAGCTGTTTTTT	CAWSPFRTGQGFTGELFF